This section outlines one TCR beta chain sequence together with its context. The target of this receptor is not known. The record has no base qualities; no much larger clone is one base away. Library preparation used the immunoSEQ multiplex PCR assay. From pancreatic genomic DNA, the TCRbeta CDR3 region along with adjacent sequences was amplified and then sequenced. Processing in the source paper ran as follows. Repertoire diversity was measured as a mean normalized Shannon-Wiener index, alongside productive clonality and productive rearrangement counts. The nonparametric Mann-Whitney U test was used to compare repertoire metrics between controls and chronic pancreatitis. A clonotype counted as shared when its CDR3beta sequence had identical amino acid composition and length across subjects. The clones in this table, taken by TCRdb from immuneACCESS, are in-frame only. Not every clone is retained; where verified, under half of the shortfall comes from an unresolved V gene, and the cause of the rest is unknown. V, J and clone size derive from that table, while D and trimming were established from the DNA sequence. The sample table records about 6,200 clones; roughly 74% of these occur just once. The top ten constitute roughly 7.3% of the sample.

This entry is derived from a study of immune characteristics of hereditary and idiopathic chronic pancreatitis. About the study as a whole: Local pancreatic immune cells and TCRbeta repertoires were profiled in hereditary and idiopathic chronic pancreatitis and were compared with control organ donor pancreases. TCRbeta sequencing included about five control pancreases, fewer than ten pancreases with hereditary chronic pancreatitis and about 6 pancreases with idiopathic chronic pancreatitis. The gDNA-based approach was selected because the approach required minimal in vitro experimental manipulation of T cells infiltrating the pancreas.

The CDR3 spans 13 residues, from the cysteine through the phenylalanine. Only the CDR3 DNA is retained, 39 bases long and in frame from the first base. V ends up 6 bases short and J 5 bases short, with an unmatched junction base count of 5. CDR1 and CDR2 are drawn from the germline V gene (reference sequence): PRHDT, FYEKMQ. Patients undergoing total pancreatectomy with islet autotransplantation (TPIAT) were the source of the chronic pancreatitis pancreas tissue. None of the chronic pancreatitis patients included in the study had a known history of diabetes. For TCRbeta sequencing, genomic DNA was extracted directly from bulk pancreas tissue without sorting T cells. At two US centers, pancreas tissues from patients and organ donors were collected on a consecutive basis. Overall study results and their limits: Chronic pancreatitis caused by alcohol use was not included in the study. Because patient tissue could be obtained only at the time of TPIAT, immune findings may have been influenced by differences in disease duration. Hereditary and idiopathic chronic pancreatitis differed in Vbeta-Jbeta gene family usage, including TRBV10, TRBV19, TRBV23 and TRBV5. Among around 13 chronic pancreatitis patients, a positive correlation was found between numbers of productive TCR rearrangements and disease severity scores. Compared with controls, TCRbeta repertoire diversity was significantly higher and clonality was lower in both chronic pancreatitis groups.

The chain couples TRBV13 to TRBJ2-7; 9 central nucleotides agree with TRBD1. The receptor was derived from a human donor with chronic pancreatitis. Sequenced sample: pancreas tissue with hereditary chronic pancreatitis. The DNA sequence is TGTGCCAGCAGGGGAACAGGGGGCAACGAGCAGTACTTC. Translated, it reads CASRGTGGNEQYF.